One and the same sample provided the 13 T cell receptor beta chains below, sequenced in a study of blood T cell repertoires in COVID-19 (dated by TCRdb to the early 2020s). The protocol used for the library was the immunoSEQ multiplex PCR assay. TCRdb took this table from immuneACCESS and kept in-frame rearrangements with V and J called. Such tables lack part of the clones; where checked against another copy, unresolved V genes explain under half of the gap, and the rest is unexplained. This sample has fewer than 300,000 clones in its table, and about 87% of those were observed once. Clones ranked in the top ten supply around 1.2% of the sample. The sample consisted of PBMCs or T cells enriched from blood (not recorded which). Receptors were obtained from a middle-aged woman with acute COVID-19.

CDR3 region: CASSFFLTGDTDTQYF. The DNA for the CDR3 is TGTGCCAGCAGCTTTTTTCTGACAGGGGACACAGATACGCAGTATTTT. This chain uses TRBV7-9 with TRBJ2-3, with 8 bases matching TRBD1. V lost 3 bases, J lost 2 bases, and 7 bases stayed unmatched. Germline CDR1 is SEHNR and CDR2 is FQNEAQ (reference sequence). This CDR3 is 16 amino acids long.

The chain couples TRBV3-1 (or the pseudogene TRBV3-2) to TRBJ2-7; the match to TRBD2 covers 11 bases. V was pared by 4 bases and J by 3 bases, with 5 bases of the junction left unmatched. This CDR3 contains 15 residues. Germline V lookup: CDR1 LGHDT, CDR2 YNNKEL (reference sequence). The CDR3 loop is CASSRGTSGIYEQYF. In nucleotides, the CDR3 is TGTGCCAGCAGCCGAGGGACTAGCGGAATCTACGAGCAGTACTTC.

The gene calls are TRBV3-1 (or the pseudogene TRBV3-2) and TRBJ2-4; D call uncertain. The germline gives CDR1 LGHDT, CDR2 YNNKEL (reference sequence). The CDR3 covers 15 residues. V gave up 4 bases and J gave up 0 bases, with 10 bases separating them. This CDR3 is CASSPESTAKNIQYF. The CDR3 DNA follows: TGTGCCAGCAGCCCCGAGAGTACAGCCAAAAACATTCAGTACTTC.

This chain joins TRBV28 and TRBJ1-2; weak D call: TRBD1 (6 bases). CDR1 is MDHEN and CDR2 is SYDVKM in the germline V gene. Trimming removed 3 bases at V and 4 bases at J, with 15 bases between. The CDR3 runs to 15 residues. The CDR3 reads CASSFMRGGSYGYTF. CDR3 DNA sequence: TGTGCCAGCAGTTTCATGAGGGGGGGATCCTATGGCTACACCTTC.

The CDR3, as DNA: TGTGCCTGGAGTCTGGTTAGTCAGCCCCAGCATTTT. It codes for CAWSLVSQPQHF. The chain couples TRBV30 to TRBJ1-5, with D unclear. Trimming pared 2 bases from V and 6 bases from J, leaving 8 bases between. The length of the CDR3 is 12 residues. CDR1 and CDR2 from the germline V gene are GTSNPN and SVGIG (reference sequence).

In DNA form, the CDR3 reads TGTGCCAGCAGCCCCGGACAGAAATATGGCTACACCTTC. Amino acids: CASSPGQKYGYTF. The rearrangement joins TRBV11-3 to TRBJ1-2, with a weak D call TRBD1 (6 bases). Germline V lookup: CDR1 SGHNT, CDR2 YENEEA. The V end was cut by 5 bases, the J end by 5 bases, with 12 bases between. CDR3 length: 13 amino acids. Variable domain in full (rest from reference TRBV11-3 and TRBJ1-2): EAGVVQSPRYKIIEKKQPVAFWCNPISGHNTLYWYLQNLGQGPELLIRYENEEAVDDSQLPKDRFSAERLKGVDSTLKIQPAELGDSAVYLCASSPGQKYGYTFGSGTRLTVV.

The chain combines TRBV4-2 with TRBJ2-3; 9 bases align to TRBD2. CDR1 and CDR2 (germline): LGHNA, YNFKEQ. The CDR3 length is 17 residues. After removal of 0 bases from V and 5 bases from J, the junction contained 9 bases not matched to a gene. The CDR3 loop reads CASSQDKGGRAKDTQYF. The DNA of the CDR3 is TGTGCCAGCAGCCAAGATAAAGGCGGGAGGGCCAAAGATACGCAGTATTTT.

This clone was observed a handful of times. V is TRBV27 and J is TRBJ1-2; a possible D gene is TRBD1 (6 bases). CDR1 and CDR2 (germline): MNHEY, SMNVEV (reference sequence). Trimming took off 2 bases at V and 4 bases at J, with 8 bases between the two ends. This CDR3 has 13 amino acids. The CDR3: CASSLQGPYGYTF. CDR3 bases: TGTGCCAGCAGTTTACAGGGGCCCTATGGCTACACCTTC.

Of note for this clone: One junction end does not reproduce the germline sequence, and a read error may be involved. The chain is built from TRBV5-1 and TRBJ2-5, with 12 bases aligning to TRBD1. Germline V gene data show CDR1 as SGHRS and CDR2 as YFSETQ. CDR3 length: 15 amino acids. The CDR3 sequence is CARSGGTGGARTQYF. CDR3 sequence (DNA): TGCGCCCGCAGCGGGGGGACAGGGGGCGCGCGGACCCAGTACTTC.

This clone was observed a few times. The rearrangement joins TRBV9 to TRBJ1-3; D gene unclear. CDR3 length equals 15 residues. Trimming cost V 3 bases and J 0 bases, with 10 bases left between them. Germline V CDR1 and CDR2: SGDLS, YYNGEE. CDR3 protein: CASSGTVLSGNTIYF. Here the CDR3 DNA reads TGTGCCAGCAGCGGAACGGTGCTCTCTGGAAACACCATATATTTT.

This chain connects TRBV7-9 to TRBJ2-1, with TRBD2 identical over 11 bases. With V trimmed by 5 bases and J by 7 bases, 16 bases remained unmatched. The CDR3 consists of 18 residues. From germline, CDR1 is SEHNR and CDR2 FQNEAQ (reference sequence). The CDR3 protein is CASSPPFRLAGPANEQFF. DNA of the CDR3: TGTGCCAGCAGCCCCCCCTTCAGACTAGCGGGACCGGCAAATGAGCAGTTCTTC.

This chain joins TRBV7-9 and TRBJ2-7, with a possible D match to TRBD2 (5 bases). CDR1 and CDR2 (germline): SEHNR, FQNEAQ (reference sequence). The V end lost 0 bases, the J end lost 6 bases, and 9 bases lay between the germline ends. The CDR3 is made up of 13 amino acids. Here the CDR3 DNA reads TGTGCCAGCAGCTTAGCGGGAGTGAGCGAGCAGTACGTC. Encoded protein: CASSLAGVSEQYV.

The CDR3 protein is CSVEKGQGLTGELFF. Written as DNA, the CDR3 is TGCAGCGTCGAAAAGGGACAGGGCTTAACCGGGGAGCTGTTTTTT. V usage is TRBV29-1 and J usage is TRBJ2-2; 9 bases are shared with TRBD1. This CDR3 region has 15 residues. The germline gives CDR1 SQVTM, CDR2 ANQGSEA. J gave up 5 bases and V 6 bases, and 10 bases lay outside the gene matches.